This T cell receptor beta chain was identified during a study of regulatory T cells in long-lasting Graves disease. Whole-study results and caveats: Favoring TRBV28, TRBJ1-2 and TRBJ2-5 was a feature seen in persistent disease. New patients shared fewer public clonotypes (roughly 910) than persistent patients did (around 2,900). Since the sample size was small, accuracy may have been reduced. Relative to newly diagnosed Graves' patients, persistent ones had lower TCR diversity.

Construction of TCR beta libraries relied on iRepertoire HTBI primers and on Arm-PCR targeting CDR3 regions. MiXCR was run by TCRdb on the multiplex PCR reads, yielding one entry per CDR3 protein. The profile shows around 400,000 distinct CDR3 sequences, roughly a sixth of them singletons. This sample's time point: newly diagnosed GD, antithyroid drugs for less than 3 months. From RNA extracted from PBMCs, the TCR library was made. This clonotype came up many times. Its target is not known. V shed 5 bases and J shed 0 bases, with 17 bases lying between them. This CDR3 has 17 amino acids. CDR1 is MDHEN, CDR2 SYDVKM, per germline.

The V call is TRBV28, the J call TRBJ2-4; D is ambiguous. The source is a female donor with Graves disease. Sequencing used peripheral blood mononuclear cells (PBMCs), obtained at new diagnosis, from a patient treated with antithyroid drugs. The CDR3 loop reads CASSGPRVELAKNIQYF. The CDR3 coding sequence is TGTGCCAGCAGTGGCCCCCGGGTGGAGTTAGCCAAAAACATTCAGTACTTC. The variable domain in full, completed from reference TRBV28 and TRBJ2-4, reads DVKVTQSSRYLVKRTGEKVFLECVQDMDHENMFWYRQDPGLGLRLIYFSYDVKMKEKGDIPEGYSVSREKKERFSLILESASTNQTSMYLCASSGPRVELAKNIQYFGAGTRLSVL.